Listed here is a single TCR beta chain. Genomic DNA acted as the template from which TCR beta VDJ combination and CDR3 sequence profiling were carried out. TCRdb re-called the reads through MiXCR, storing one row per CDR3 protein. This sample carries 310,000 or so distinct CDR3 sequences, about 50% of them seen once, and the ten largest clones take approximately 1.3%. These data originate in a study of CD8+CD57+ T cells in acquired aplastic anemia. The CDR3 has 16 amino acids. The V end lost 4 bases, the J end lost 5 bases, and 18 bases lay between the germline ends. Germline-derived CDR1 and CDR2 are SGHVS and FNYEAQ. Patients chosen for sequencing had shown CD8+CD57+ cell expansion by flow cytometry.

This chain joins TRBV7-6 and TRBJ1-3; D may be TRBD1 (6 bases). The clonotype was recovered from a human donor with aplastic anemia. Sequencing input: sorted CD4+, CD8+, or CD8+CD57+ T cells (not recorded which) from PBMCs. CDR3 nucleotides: TGTGCCAGCAGCTCAGCACCTCGGGACAAGAGAAACACCATATATTTT. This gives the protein CASSSAPRDKRNTIYF.